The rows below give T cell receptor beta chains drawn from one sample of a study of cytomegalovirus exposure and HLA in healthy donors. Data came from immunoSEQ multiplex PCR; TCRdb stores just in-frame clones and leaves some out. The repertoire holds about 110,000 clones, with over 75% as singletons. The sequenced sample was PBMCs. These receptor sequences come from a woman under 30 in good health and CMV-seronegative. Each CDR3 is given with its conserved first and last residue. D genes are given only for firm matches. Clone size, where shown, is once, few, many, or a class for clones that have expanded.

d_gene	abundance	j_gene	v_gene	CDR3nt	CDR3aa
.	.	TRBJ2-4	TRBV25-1	TGTGCCAGCAGCCCGAGAGAGCGGGACATTCAGTACTTC	CASSPRERDIQYF
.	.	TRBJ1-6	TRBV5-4	TGTGCCAGCAGCTTGTTACAGGGTAATTCACCCCTCCACTTT	CASSLLQGNSPLHF
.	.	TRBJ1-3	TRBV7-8	TGTGCCAGCACTGGGGCCTTGTCTGGAAACACCATATATTTT	CASTGALSGNTIYF
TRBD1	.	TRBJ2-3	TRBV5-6	TGTGCCAGCAGCTCCAGGACAGGGCCAGATACGCAGTATTTT	CASSSRTGPDTQYF
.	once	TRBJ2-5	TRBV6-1	TGTGCCAGCAGTGAAACACGGGAAGTAGAGACCCAGTACTTC	CASSETREVETQYF
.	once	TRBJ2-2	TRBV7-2	TGTGCCAGCAGCTCCTCAACGGTTGCCCCCACCGGGGAGCTGTTTTTT	CASSSSTVAPTGELFF
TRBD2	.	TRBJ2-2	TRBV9	TGTGCCAGCAGCGTTGCGGGGGGCTTGAACACCGGGGAGCTGTTTTTT	CASSVAGGLNTGELFF
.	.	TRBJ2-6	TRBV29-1	TGCAGCGTTGAAGAGGGCAGAGCTGGGGCCAACGTCCTGACTTTC	CSVEEGRAGANVLTF
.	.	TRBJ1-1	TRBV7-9	TGTGCCAGCAGCCCTAGGGGTGGCACTGAAGCTTTCTTT	CASSPRGGTEAFF
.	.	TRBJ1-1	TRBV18	TGTGCCAGCTCACCACCTGTTGTCCCTATGAACACTGAAGCTTTCTTT	CASSPPVVPMNTEAFF
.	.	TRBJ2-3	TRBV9	TGTGCCAGCAGCCTGAACACGCCAGATACGCAGTATTTT	CASSLNTPDTQYF
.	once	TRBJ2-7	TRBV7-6	TGTGCCAGCGGGGTCGGAGGGGATGAGTTCTACGAGCAGTACTTC	CASGVGGDEFYEQYF
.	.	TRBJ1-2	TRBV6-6	TGTGCCAGCAGAGGGCGCCCACAGGGAGACACCTTC	CASRGRPQGDTF